Listed below are T cell receptor beta chains from one sample, sequenced in a study of blood T cell repertoires in COVID-19. Some clones are missing from TCRdb's copy, which holds only in-frame ones; the method was immunoSEQ multiplex PCR. Counted here are 90,000 to 150,000 clones, around 85% occurring once; the ten biggest clones make up 7.5% to 9%. Source material: peripheral blood. These receptor sequences come from a man between 65 and 85 years old who had recovered from COVID-19. Each CDR3 is given with its conserved first and last residue. A D gene is named only where the DNA matches it firmly. Clone size is given for some rows only: seen once, a few or many times, or a class if the clone is expanded.

v_gene	d_gene	j_gene	abundance	CDR3nt	CDR3aa
TRBV30	NA	TRBJ2-5	once	TGTGCCTGGAGTAAAGGACTCTCGCAAGAGACCCAGTACTTC	CAWSKGLSQETQYF
TRBV3-1/TRBV3-2	NA	TRBJ1-1	once	TGTGCCAGCAGCCTCCAGGGAAGGGCGACTGAAGCTTTCTTT	CASSLQGRATEAFF
TRBV2	NA	TRBJ2-7	few	TGTGCCAGCGAGGAGGGAACCTACGAGCAGTACTTC	CASEEGTYEQYF
TRBV7-3	TRBD2	TRBJ2-6	NA	TGTGCCAGCAGCAGAAGCGGGGAAACTGGGGCCAACGTCCTGACTTTC	CASSRSGETGANVLTF
TRBV10-3	TRBD2	TRBJ2-3	few	TGTGCCATCAGTGAACCGGGGGGGCTGGCAGATACGCAGTATTTT	CAISEPGGLADTQYF
TRBV10-1	TRBD2	TRBJ2-2	NA	TGCGCCAGCAGCCAGGGACTAGCCGCCGGGGAGCTGTTTTTT	CASSQGLAAGELFF
TRBV5-1	NA	TRBJ2-5	NA	TGCGCCAGCAGCTTGGGGCAGGTAGAGACCCAGTACTTC	CASSLGQVETQYF
TRBV28	TRBD1	TRBJ1-5	NA	TGTGCCAGCAGTCCCGCCGGACAGGGGAGCAATCAGCCCCAGCATTTT	CASSPAGQGSNQPQHF
TRBV6-5	NA	TRBJ2-7	NA	TGTGCCAGCAGGTGGACCGTGGAGGGCGAGCAGTACTTC	CASRWTVEGEQYF
TRBV18	NA	TRBJ1-6	once	TGTGCCAGCTCACCAATAAAGACAGGACTTGAATCACCCCTCCACTTT	CASSPIKTGLESPLHF
TRBV6-1	TRBD1	TRBJ1-3	NA	TGTGCCAGCAGTGAAGGACAGGGGGTCGGTGGAAACACCATATATTTT	CASSEGQGVGGNTIYF
TRBV7-8	NA	TRBJ1-2	NA	TGTGCCAGCAGCCCGGTGCCTTATGGCTACACCTTC	CASSPVPYGYTF
TRBV9	NA	TRBJ2-3	NA	TGTGCCAGCAGCGTAGAGCAGGGATCTGTTTTTACAGATACGCAGTATTTT	CASSVEQGSVFTDTQYF
TRBV28	NA	TRBJ2-7	NA	TGTGCCAGCAGTTTAGCGCGAGTCGAGCAGTACTTC	CASSLARVEQYF
TRBV15	TRBD2	TRBJ2-7	NA	TGTGCCACCAGCACCGGACTAGCGGGAGGATACGAGCAGTACTTC	CATSTGLAGGYEQYF
TRBV6-1	NA	TRBJ2-7	NA	TGTGCCAGCAGTGAGCGGATGAGCTCCTACGAGCAGTACTTC	CASSERMSSYEQYF
TRBV7-2	TRBD2	TRBJ2-5	NA	TGTGCCAGCAGCTGGGGACTAGCGGGTCAAGAGACCCAGTACTTC	CASSWGLAGQETQYF
TRBV28	TRBD1	TRBJ1-2	NA	TGTGCCAGCAGTTTGTTCACCGGGACAGGGGCCCACAGTGATGGCTACACCTTC	CASSLFTGTGAHSDGYTF
TRBV10-3	NA	TRBJ1-1	NA	TGTGCCATCAGTGGGCGCGTGGGGGGCACTGAAGCTTTCTTT	CAISGRVGGTEAFF
TRBV7-9	TRBD1	TRBJ1-2	NA	TGTGCCAGCAGCCAGAGGGACAGCTTTATAGGCTACACCTTC	CASSQRDSFIGYTF
TRBV7-9	NA	TRBJ2-1	NA	TGTGCCAGCAGCGTAGGACTCTCACAAGACAATGAGCAGTTCTTC	CASSVGLSQDNEQFF
TRBV10-3	NA	TRBJ2-2	NA	TGTGCCTCTAGGGAGCGGGCGAACACCGGGGAGCTGTTTTTT	CASRERANTGELFF
TRBV7-3	TRBD2	TRBJ2-3	many	TGTGCCAGCAGCTTAGGAGTAGCGGGTAGCACAGATACGCAGTATTTT	CASSLGVAGSTDTQYF
TRBV2	NA	TRBJ1-2	NA	TGTGCCAGCAGTGATTATGGGGAGGTTGGCTACACCTTC	CASSDYGEVGYTF
TRBV12-5	TRBD2	TRBJ2-2	NA	TGTGCTAGTGGTGCTAGCGGTGGGACCGGGGAGCTGTTTTTT	CASGASGGTGELFF
TRBV18	NA	TRBJ2-1	NA	TGTGCCAGCTCACCTGTTACAGGGAGTGAGCAGTTCTTC	CASSPVTGSEQFF
TRBV19	TRBD2	TRBJ2-2	NA	TGTGCCAGCAGACTAGCGGACCTCACCGGGGAGCTGTTTTTT	CASRLADLTGELFF
TRBV11-2	NA	TRBJ1-3	once	TGTGCCAGCAGCTTGCGACAGGCAATTTCTGGAAACACCATATATTTT	CASSLRQAISGNTIYF
TRBV7-2	TRBD1	TRBJ2-3	NA	TGTGCCAGCAGCTTATTCACAGGGGCAGATACGCAGTATTTT	CASSLFTGADTQYF
TRBV6-1	NA	TRBJ1-4	NA	TGTGCCAGCAGTGATTTTCGGGAGGGTGAAAAACTGTTTTTT	CASSDFREGEKLFF
TRBV9	NA	TRBJ1-1	NA	TGTGCCAGCAGCCCTACCCCGATGGCTGAAGCTTTCTTT	CASSPTPMAEAFF
TRBV5-1	TRBD1	TRBJ2-1	NA	TGCGCCAGCAGCCCGCGACAGGGACCGGACAATGAGCAGTTCTTC	CASSPRQGPDNEQFF
TRBV9	TRBD1	TRBJ2-1	NA	TGTGCCAGCAGCCTCGGGACAGGCAATGAGCAGTTCTTC	CASSLGTGNEQFF
TRBV4-3	TRBD1	TRBJ2-3	NA	TGCGCCAGCAGCCACGATCACGGACAGGGGCCAGATACGCAGTATTTT	CASSHDHGQGPDTQYF
TRBV30	NA	TRBJ2-1	NA	TGTGCCTGCCCTCGGTCGAGCGGCTCCTACAATGAGCAGTTCTTC	CACPRSSGSYNEQFF
TRBV5-4	TRBD2	TRBJ2-5	NA	TGTGCCATCTCCGCCGGGACTAGCGGGAGTACGGAGACCCAGTACTTC	CAISAGTSGSTETQYF
TRBV11-2	NA	TRBJ2-5	NA	TGTGCCAGCAGCTCGACAGTCCAAGAGACCCAGTACTTC	CASSSTVQETQYF
TRBV19	NA	TRBJ1-3	few	TGTGCCAGTAGTGACAATCGTTCTGGAAACACCATATATTTT	CASSDNRSGNTIYF
TRBV27	TRBD1	TRBJ1-3	NA	TGTGCCAGCAGACAAACAGGGGCTGGAAACACCATATATTTT	CASRQTGAGNTIYF
TRBV7-8	TRBD1	TRBJ2-7	NA	TGTGCCAGCAGCTTAGTGAGGGACAGGATCCAAAGCTTC	CASSLVRDRIQSF
TRBV9	TRBD2	TRBJ2-3	few	TGTGCCAGCAGCCTACGGGTAGCGGGAGGAACTAGCACAGATACGCAGTATTTT	CASSLRVAGGTSTDTQYF
TRBV19	TRBD1	TRBJ1-4	few	TGTGCCAGTAGTATTAAGGGGACAGTAGAGGAAAAACTGTTTTTT	CASSIKGTVEEKLFF
TRBV5-4	NA	TRBJ2-5	NA	TGTGCCAGCAGCTTGGCCGTGGCAGGGAAAGAGACCCAGTACTTC	CASSLAVAGKETQYF
TRBV5-1	TRBD1	TRBJ2-7	NA	TGCGCCAGCAGGGGGCAGGGGGCATTTGACGAGCAGTACTTC	CASRGQGAFDEQYF
TRBV5-4	NA	TRBJ1-2	NA	TGTGCCAGCAGGGAAGGTACAGGCCAACTCGTCTATGGCTACACCTTC	CASREGTGQLVYGYTF
TRBV4-2	TRBD2	TRBJ2-3	NA	TGTGCCAGCAGCCGCGGACTAGCGGAGGCCCCTAGCACAGATACGCAGTATTTT	CASSRGLAEAPSTDTQYF
TRBV5-8	TRBD1	TRBJ2-2	many	TGTGCCAGCAGCTTGGCAGGGGGCGCAACCGGGGAGCTGTTTTTT	CASSLAGGATGELFF
TRBV4-2	TRBD1	TRBJ1-4	few	TGTGCCAGCAGCCAAGCGTCCGGGACAGGGGTAAATGAAAAACTGTTTTTT	CASSQASGTGVNEKLFF
TRBV6-5	TRBD2	TRBJ2-1	NA	TGTGCCAGCAGTTACGTGCTAGCGGGGTTCAATGAGCAGTTCTTC	CASSYVLAGFNEQFF
TRBV18	NA	TRBJ1-3	NA	TGTGCCAGCTCATTCGGACAAGCCACCGCTGGAAACACCATATATTTT	CASSFGQATAGNTIYF
TRBV18	TRBD1	TRBJ1-5	NA	TGTGCCAGCTCACCACCCGGGACAGGGTACGATCAGCCCCAGCATTTT	CASSPPGTGYDQPQHF